These 2 T cell receptor beta chains were sequenced from one sample in a study of CD8 T cells in ankylosing spondylitis. Study-wide results and caveats: Characteristic of ankylosing spondylitis blood, it appeared, was a TCR beta motif comprising several highly homologous variants.

Each CDR3 protein is one row after TCRdb ran MiXCR on the 5' RACE reads. The sample holds a few hundred thousand distinct CDR3 sequences, roughly 17% seen once. These receptors' targets are unknown. Sequenced sample: blood, either unsorted or a sorted T cell fraction (not recorded which). These receptors were taken from a male donor with ankylosing spondylitis.

This chain joins TRBV7-9 and TRBJ1-1; 11 nucleotides agree with TRBD1. The V gene end was trimmed by 5 bases and the J gene end by 5 bases; junction bases not matched to a gene: 7. The CDR3 has 15 amino acids. CDR1 is SEHNR, CDR2 FQNEAQ, per germline (reference sequence). Here the CDR3 reads CASSVGTGGGTEAFF. The CDR3 DNA reads as TGTGCCAGCAGCGTCGGGACAGGGGGGGGGACTGAAGCTTTCTTT.

This clonotype came up a few times. The genes are TRBV3-1 and TRBJ2-7; 9 positions match TRBD1. V shed 4 bases and J 2 bases; nucleotides not matched to a gene: 6. The germline CDR1 and CDR2 sequences are LGHDT and YNNKEL (reference sequence). The CDR3 consists of 15 residues. This chain's CDR3 is CASSLIGQGPYEQYF. CDR3 nucleotides: TGTGCCAGCAGCCTTATAGGACAGGGGCCCTACGAGCAGTACTTC.